This TCR beta chain was recorded in a study of technical replicates of blood from a few donors. TCRdb's table, derived via immunoSEQ multiplex PCR, lists solely in-frame clones and lacks some. The data show almost 90,000 clones, approximately 96% seen once. This CDR3 comprises 14 residues. V was pared by 4 bases and J by 5 bases, with 17 bases between. CDR1 and CDR2 from the germline V gene are SQVTM and ANQGSEA. This chain joins TRBV29-1 and TRBJ2-5; no clear D gene. Sequenced material: T cells isolated from PBMCs. This receptor was taken from a human donor in good health. CDR3 DNA: TGCAGCGTTGTGAGTCGATTAGGAGTTGAGACCCAGTACTTC. Its translation is CSVVSRLGVETQYF. The whole variable domain, remainder taken from reference TRBV29-1 and TRBJ2-5, is SAVISQKPSRDICQRGTSLTIQCQVDSQVTMMFWYRQQPGQSLTLIATANQGSEATYESGFVIDKFPISRPNLTFSTLTVSNMSPEDSSIYLCSVVSRLGVETQYFGPGTRLLVL.